This is a list of T cell receptor beta chains from one sample in a study of CD8+ T cells in alopecia areata. TCRdb's table, derived via immunoSEQ multiplex PCR, lists solely in-frame clones and lacks some. The sample records more than 150,000 clones, roughly three fifths being singletons. The sample here was CD8+ T cells sorted from blood, taken at week 24, from a patient treated with tofacitinib. These receptors were taken from a human donor with alopecia areata. CDR3s include the opening cysteine and the closing phenylalanine or tryptophan. D genes are given only for firm matches. Size is omitted from some rows. Given values are once, few, many or a class for expanded clones.

V,D,J,size,DNA,CDR3
TRBV5-1,NA,TRBJ2-3,once,TGCGCCAGCAGCTTGCGGGAGTCAGTCGCAGATACGCAGTATTTT,CASSLRESVADTQYF
TRBV6-5,NA,TRBJ1-5,few,TGTGCCAGCAGTTACAGGGAGGTTGGCAATCAGCCCCAGCATTTT,CASSYREVGNQPQHF
TRBV27,TRBD2,TRBJ2-2,NA,TGTGCCAGCAGTTCCAGCGGGGGGTGGGCCGGGGAGCTGTTTTTT,CASSSSGGWAGELFF
TRBV7-9,NA,TRBJ2-3,NA,TGTGCCAGCAGAACCGGGACAGATACGCAGTATTTT,CASRTGTDTQYF
TRBV12-5,TRBD1,TRBJ1-1,NA,TGTGCTAGTGGTTGGGGGACAGACGCTACTGAAGCTTTCTTT,CASGWGTDATEAFF
TRBV20-1,NA,TRBJ2-1,NA,TGCAGTGCGATTCGTTTTGGTGAGCAGTTCTTC,CSAIRFGEQFF
TRBV29-1,TRBD1,TRBJ2-7,NA,TGCAGCGTTGAGTTACCGGGACAGACCTACGAGCAGTACTTC,CSVELPGQTYEQYF
TRBV29-1,NA,TRBJ2-5,few,TGCAGCGTTGAAGACAGTGAAGAGACCCAGTACTTC,CSVEDSEETQYF
TRBV29-1,TRBD2,TRBJ2-1,few,TGCAGCGTCGGGGGGGCGTATGTCAATGAGCAGTTCTTC,CSVGGAYVNEQFF
TRBV9,NA,TRBJ2-2,NA,TGTGCCAGCAGCATCAACAGGGCCCCCGGGGAGCTGTTTTTT,CASSINRAPGELFF
TRBV6-6,NA,TRBJ1-5,NA,TGTGCCAGCAGTTCCGGGTGGCAGCCCCAGCATTTT,CASSSGWQPQHF
TRBV25-1,NA,TRBJ1-2,NA,TGTGCCAGCAGTGGAGGGATCCTCCGGGATGGCTACACCTTC,CASSGGILRDGYTF
TRBV28,NA,TRBJ2-3,NA,TGTGCCAGCACCATTACGGGGTCGAGCACAGATACGCAGTATTTT,CASTITGSSTDTQYF
TRBV30,NA,TRBJ1-5,NA,TGTGCCTGGACCCCGGGGAGGGGGAGACCCCTGGGCCAGCCCCAGCATTTT,CAWTPGRGRPLGQPQHF
TRBV27,TRBD2,TRBJ2-2,NA,TGTGCCAGCAGTCCGGGACTAGACACCGGGGAGCTGTTTTTT,CASSPGLDTGELFF
TRBV5-1,TRBD1,TRBJ2-3,NA,TGCGCCAGCAGCTGGAACGTCAGGGGGCTAGGATTTGGCACAGATACGCAGTATTTT,CASSWNVRGLGFGTDTQYF
TRBV5-1,NA,TRBJ2-7,few,TGCGCCAGCAGCGGAAATGGGCCGAGGGGCGAGCAGTACTTC,CASSGNGPRGEQYF
TRBV5-1,TRBD2,TRBJ2-3,NA,TGCGCCAGCAGCCAGGATGGGTTAGCGGGGTTCACAGATACGCAGTATTTT,CASSQDGLAGFTDTQYF
TRBV30,NA,TRBJ1-2,NA,TGTGCCTGGGAAGACCCGCGTGGCTACACCTTC,CAWEDPRGYTF
TRBV7-9,NA,TRBJ1-1,few,TGTGCCAGCAGTACTACGAACACTGAAGCTTTCTTT,CASSTTNTEAFF
TRBV5-1,TRBD2,TRBJ2-1,NA,TGCGCCAGCAGCTTGGCCTTGGCACTAGCGGGGGGGAACAATGAGCAGTTCTTC,CASSLALALAGGNNEQFF
TRBV6-1,NA,TRBJ2-7,NA,TGTGCCAGCAGTGAATCAGGGTGGGAGCAGTACTTC,CASSESGWEQYF
TRBV14,TRBD1,TRBJ1-6,few,TGTGCCAGCAGCGCAGGGTGGTACAGGGGGCTGGATAATTCACCCCTCCACTTT,CASSAGWYRGLDNSPLHF